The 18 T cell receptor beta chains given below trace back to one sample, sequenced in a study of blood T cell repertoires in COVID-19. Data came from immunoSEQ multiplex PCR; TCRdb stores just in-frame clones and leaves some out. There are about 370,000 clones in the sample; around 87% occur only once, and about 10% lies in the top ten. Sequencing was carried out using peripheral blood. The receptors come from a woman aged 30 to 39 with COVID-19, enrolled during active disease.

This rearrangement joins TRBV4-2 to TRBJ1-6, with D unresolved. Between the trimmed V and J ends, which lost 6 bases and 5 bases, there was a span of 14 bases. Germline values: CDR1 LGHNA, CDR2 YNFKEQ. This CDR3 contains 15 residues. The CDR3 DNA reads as TGTGCCAGCAGTCATAGCCCCAGAAATAATTCACCCCTCCACTTT. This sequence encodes CASSHSPRNNSPLHF.

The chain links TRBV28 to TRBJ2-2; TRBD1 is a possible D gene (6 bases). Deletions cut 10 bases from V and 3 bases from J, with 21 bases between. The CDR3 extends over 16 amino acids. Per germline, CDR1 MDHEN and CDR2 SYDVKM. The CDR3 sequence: CATTDLLGGDTGELFF. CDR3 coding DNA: TGTGCCACCACCGACTTATTAGGGGGAGACACCGGGGAGCTGTTTTTT.

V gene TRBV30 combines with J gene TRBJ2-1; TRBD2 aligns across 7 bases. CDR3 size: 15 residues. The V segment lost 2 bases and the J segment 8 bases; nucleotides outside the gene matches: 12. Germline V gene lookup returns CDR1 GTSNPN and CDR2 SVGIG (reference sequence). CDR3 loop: CAWSSGLEGHDEQFF. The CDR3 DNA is TGTGCCTGGAGTTCCGGACTAGAGGGGCACGATGAGCAGTTCTTC.

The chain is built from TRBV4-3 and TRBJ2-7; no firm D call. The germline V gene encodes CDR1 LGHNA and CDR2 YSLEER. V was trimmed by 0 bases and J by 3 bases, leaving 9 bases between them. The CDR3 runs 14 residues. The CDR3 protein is CASSQEALRYEQYF. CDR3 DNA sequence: TGCGCCAGCAGCCAAGAAGCACTCCGCTACGAGCAGTACTTC.

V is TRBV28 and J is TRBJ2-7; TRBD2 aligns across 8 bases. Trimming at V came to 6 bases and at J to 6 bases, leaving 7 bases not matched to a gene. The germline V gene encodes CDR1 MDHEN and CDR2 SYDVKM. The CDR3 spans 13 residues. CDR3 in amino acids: CASSRGGSREQYF. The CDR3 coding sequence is TGTGCCAGCAGCCGGGGGGGTTCGCGCGAGCAGTACTTC.

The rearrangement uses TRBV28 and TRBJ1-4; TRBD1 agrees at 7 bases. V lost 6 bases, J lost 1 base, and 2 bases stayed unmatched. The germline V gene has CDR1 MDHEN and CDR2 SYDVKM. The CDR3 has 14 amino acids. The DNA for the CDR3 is TGTGCCAGCAGACCAGGGGGAACTAATGAAAAACTGTTTTTT. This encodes CASRPGGTNEKLFF.

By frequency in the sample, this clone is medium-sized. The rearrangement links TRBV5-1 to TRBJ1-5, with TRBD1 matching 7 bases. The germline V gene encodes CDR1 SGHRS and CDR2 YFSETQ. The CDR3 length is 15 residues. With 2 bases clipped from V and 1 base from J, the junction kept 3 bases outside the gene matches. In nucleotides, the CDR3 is TGCGCCAGCAGCTTAACGACAGGGAGCAATCAGCCCCAGCATTTT. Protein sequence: CASSLTTGSNQPQHF. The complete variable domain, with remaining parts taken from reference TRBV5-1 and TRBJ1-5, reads KAGVTQTPRYLIKTRGQQVTLSCSPISGHRSVSWYQQTPGQGLQFLFEYFSETQRNKGNFPGRFSGRQFSNSRSEMNVSTLELGDSALYLCASSLTTGSNQPQHFGDGTRLSIL.

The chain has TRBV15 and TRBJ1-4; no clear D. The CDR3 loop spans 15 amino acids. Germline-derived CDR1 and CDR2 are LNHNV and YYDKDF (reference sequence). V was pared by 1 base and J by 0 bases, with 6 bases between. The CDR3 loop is CATSRGETTNEKLFF. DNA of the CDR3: TGTGCCACCAGCAGAGGAGAAACAACTAATGAAAAACTGTTTTTT.

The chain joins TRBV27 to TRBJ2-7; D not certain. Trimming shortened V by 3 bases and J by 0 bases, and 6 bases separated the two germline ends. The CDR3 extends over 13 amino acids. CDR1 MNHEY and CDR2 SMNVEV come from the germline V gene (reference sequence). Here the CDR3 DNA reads TGTGCCAGCAGTTTGGCTCGCTCCTACGAGCAGTACTTC. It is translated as CASSLARSYEQYF.

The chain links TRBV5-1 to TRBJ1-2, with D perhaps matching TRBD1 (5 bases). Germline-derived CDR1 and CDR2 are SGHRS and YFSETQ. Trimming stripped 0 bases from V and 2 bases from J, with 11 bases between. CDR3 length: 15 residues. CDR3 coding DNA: TGCGCCAGCAGCTTGGAGCCGGCAGGGAACTATGGCTACACCTTC. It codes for CASSLEPAGNYGYTF.

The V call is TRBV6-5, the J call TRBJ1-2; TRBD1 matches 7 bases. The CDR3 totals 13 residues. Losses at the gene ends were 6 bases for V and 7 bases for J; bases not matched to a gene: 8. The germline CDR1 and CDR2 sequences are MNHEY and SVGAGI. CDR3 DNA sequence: TGTGCCAGCAGCAGAGGGGGCGCCGGTGGCTACACCTTC. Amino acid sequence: CASSRGGAGGYTF.

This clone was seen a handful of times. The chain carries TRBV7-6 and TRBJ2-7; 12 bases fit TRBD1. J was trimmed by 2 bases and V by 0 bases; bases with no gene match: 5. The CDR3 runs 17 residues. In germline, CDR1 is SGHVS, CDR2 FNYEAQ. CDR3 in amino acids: CASSLAVGQGAAYEQYF. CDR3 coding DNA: TGTGCCAGCAGCTTAGCGGTGGGACAGGGGGCTGCCTACGAGCAGTACTTC.

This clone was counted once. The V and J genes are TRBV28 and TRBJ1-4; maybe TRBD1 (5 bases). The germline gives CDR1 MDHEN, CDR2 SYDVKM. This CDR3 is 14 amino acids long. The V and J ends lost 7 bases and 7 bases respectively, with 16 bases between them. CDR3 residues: CASTSGTVSEKLFF. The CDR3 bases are TGTGCCAGCACTTCCGGGACTGTAAGTGAAAAACTGTTTTTT.

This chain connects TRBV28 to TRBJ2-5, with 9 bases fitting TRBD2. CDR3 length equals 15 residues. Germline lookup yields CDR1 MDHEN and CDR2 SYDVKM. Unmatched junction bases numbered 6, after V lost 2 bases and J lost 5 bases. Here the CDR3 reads CASSLAGGLGETQYF. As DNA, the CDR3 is TGTGCCAGCAGTTTAGCGGGAGGGCTGGGCGAGACCCAGTACTTC.

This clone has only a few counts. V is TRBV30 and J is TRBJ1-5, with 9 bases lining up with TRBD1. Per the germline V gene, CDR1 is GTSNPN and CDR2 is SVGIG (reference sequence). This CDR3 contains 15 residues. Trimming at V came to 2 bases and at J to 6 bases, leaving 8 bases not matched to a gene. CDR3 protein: CAWSPGTGYGQPQHF. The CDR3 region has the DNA TGTGCCTGGAGTCCAGGGACAGGGTACGGTCAGCCCCAGCATTTT. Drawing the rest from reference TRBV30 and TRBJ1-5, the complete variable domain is SQTIHQWPATLVQPVGSPLSLECTVEGTSNPNLYWYRQAAGRGLQLLFYSVGIGQISSEVPQNLSASRPQDRQFILSSKKLLLSDSGFYLCAWSPGTGYGQPQHFGDGTRLSIL.

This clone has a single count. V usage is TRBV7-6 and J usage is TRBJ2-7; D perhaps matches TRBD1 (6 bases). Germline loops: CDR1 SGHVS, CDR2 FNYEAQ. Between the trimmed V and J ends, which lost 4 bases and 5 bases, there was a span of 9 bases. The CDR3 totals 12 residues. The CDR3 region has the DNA TGTGCCAGCAGCTCCAGGGGAGACGAGCAGTACTTC. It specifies CASSSRGDEQYF.

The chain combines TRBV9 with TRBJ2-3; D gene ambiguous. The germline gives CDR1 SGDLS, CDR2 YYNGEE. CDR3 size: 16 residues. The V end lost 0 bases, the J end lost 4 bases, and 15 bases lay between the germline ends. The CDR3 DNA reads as TGTGCCAGCAGCGTAGTGGGTCCCGGAGTGTCAGATACGCAGTATTTT. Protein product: CASSVVGPGVSDTQYF.

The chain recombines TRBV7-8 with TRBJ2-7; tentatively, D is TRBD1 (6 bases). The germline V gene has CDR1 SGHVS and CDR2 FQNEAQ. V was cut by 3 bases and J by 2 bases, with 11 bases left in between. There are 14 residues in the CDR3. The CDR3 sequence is CASSFSQGPYEQYF. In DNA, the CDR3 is TGTGCCAGCAGCTTCTCCCAGGGGCCCTACGAGCAGTACTTC.